This T cell receptor (beta chain) was found in a study of human T cells and chemical hapten exposure. Study in general: Small pooled library volume differences chiefly drove per-sample TCR yield variation.

In the study's own analysis: A per-sample median of about 95,000 TCRs was observed, with counts ranging from roughly 20,000 to 690,600. TCRdb used MiXCR to reprocess the 5' RACE reads, holding one entry per CDR3 protein. These V and J calls rely on TCRdb rather than the paper's analysis. Of about 81,000 distinct CDR3 sequences listed, about 8% were seen once; the top ten hold around 2%. This clonotype was found many times. The ends were cut back, 4 bases at V and 11 bases at J, with 18 bases in the middle. Germline V gene data show CDR1 as DFQATT and CDR2 as SNEGSKA (reference sequence). The CDR3 loop spans 13 amino acids. It was unfractionated whole blood from which total RNA was extracted.

This sequence originates from a male donor in good health. This chain uses TRBV20-1 with TRBJ2-4; D may be TRBD2 (6 bases). Written as DNA, the CDR3 is TGCAGTGCTATCACTAACCTAGCGCCGGTTCAGTACTTC. Translating gives CSAITNLAPVQYF.